The text below deals with one T cell receptor (beta chain). Its specificity is not known. Subsets of CD8+ T cells were each sorted in triplicate at 300,000 cells apiece. The data originate from a study of CXCR3-negative and CXCR3-positive naive CD8 T cells. The germline V gene has CDR1 SGHRS and CDR2 YFSETQ. The CDR3 sequence is 12 residues long. The authors made the TRB cDNA libraries by 5' RACE using UMI labels. TCRdb reprocessed the 5' RACE reads, with one entry per CDR3 protein and no DNA. The sample holds about 130,000 distinct CDR3 sequences. The study, taken as a whole, reports: Memory, not naive, CXCR3-negative and CXCR3-positive cells differed in TRBV-TRBJ usage. TRB CDR3s of CXCR3-positive naive cells were more hydrophobic than those of CXCR3-negative naive cells. Comparably high diversity was seen in both naive subsets, and much lower diversity in memory CD8+ cells.

This TCR derives from a human donor in good health. Some clones in this sample may be carry-over from other donors' samples. The chain uses TRBV5-1 and TRBJ2-7; TCRdb calls TRBD1, which cannot be checked without DNA. Material: naive CXCR3+ CD8+ T cells from blood. Subset in this sample: CD45RO-CCR7+CD27+CD95- naive CD8+ T cells expressing CXCR3 (TNR3+). Here the CDR3 reads CASNGAEYEQYF.